The rows below give T cell receptor beta chains drawn from one sample of a study of T-cell reconstitution after alpha-beta-depleted transplantation in children. TCRdb called the PCR reads again in MiXCR, with one record for every CDR3 protein. The sample lists about 300,000 distinct CDR3 sequences; just over 7.5% were seen once. Sequenced here: peripheral blood, sampled 360 days after TCRalphabeta/CD19-depleted stem cell transplant. The receptors derive from a female patient aged 2-9 years who had a stem cell transplant for Fanconi anemia, so the T cells may come from the graft donor. Both conserved end residues are trimmed from each CDR3. Fields, in order: J gene, V gene, CDR3 protein.

>TRBJ2-3|TRBV20-1
SPLAGSTDTQY
>TRBJ1-2|TRBV12-3/TRBV12-4
ASRPPGLWGYT
>TRBJ2-3|TRBV15
ATRVDRGTDTQY
>TRBJ2-4|TRBV29-1
SVGDGGGKNIQY
>TRBJ1-2|TRBV29-1
SVGPSSYGGYT
>TRBJ1-2|TRBV28
ASNWGHGYGYT
>TRBJ1-1|TRBV12-3/TRBV12-4
ASSEQGAYTEAF
>TRBJ1-5|TRBV2
ASSGRAPGSQPQH
>TRBJ2-1|TRBV29-1
SLGTSGPDNEQF
>TRBJ2-2|TRBV7-3
ASSLRAGGAAGELF
>TRBJ2-7|TRBV7-8
ASSLFPTGISSYEQY